This TCR beta chain was documented in a study of blood T cell repertoires in COVID-19. Overall study context: Italy, Spain and the United States were the sources of the convalescent and acute COVID-19 samples. T cells, B-cell-depleted T cells, or PBMCs provided the cDNA or gDNA that served as material.

The method was immunoSEQ multiplex PCR; TCRdb's version includes in-frame clones alone and lacks a portion of them. The sample includes 80,000 to 95,000 clones, 70% to 85% of them seen just once. In germline, CDR1 is SGHAT, CDR2 FQNNGV. The ends were cut back, 2 bases at V and 4 bases at J, with 11 bases in the middle. The CDR3 has 14 residues. The sample comprised peripheral blood. This TCR came from a woman in her 50s with acute or convalescent COVID-19. The V and J genes are TRBV11-2 and TRBJ1-1, with D unresolved. This CDR3 is CASSLTDWVTEAFF. The CDR3 DNA reads TGTGCCAGCAGCTTAACGGACTGGGTCACTGAAGCTTTCTTT.